This TCR beta chain was obtained from a study of T cell responses to AZD1222 COVID-19 vaccine. This CDR3 region has 16 residues. V lost 2 bases and J lost 3, with 17 bases in between. Per germline, CDR1 MNHEY and CDR2 SMNVEV (reference sequence). This clone was counted a single time. Assay used: immunoSEQ multiplex PCR; TCRdb lists only in-frame clones, some missing. The table includes some 130,000 clones, roughly 90% detected once. The receptor was derived from an adult in good health. This specimen consisted of peripheral blood, obtained on day 0 of AZD1222 vaccination. The V and J genes are TRBV27 and TRBJ2-7; D possibly matches TRBD1 or TRBD2 (5 bases each). Written as DNA, the CDR3 is TGTGCCAGCAGTTTAGCCTGGGGGACGAGACACTACGAGCAGTACTTC. Translation: CASSLAWGTRHYEQYF.